Sequencing of this T cell receptor beta chain was carried out in a study of blood T cell repertoires in COVID-19. As for the study in general: Samples came from the United States, Italy and Spain, spanning acute and convalescent COVID-19. The analysed material was cDNA or gDNA that came from T cells, B-cell-depleted T cells, or PBMCs.

Trimming pared 0 bases from V and 4 bases from J, leaving 6 bases between. Germline CDR1 reads LGHNA; CDR2 reads YSLEER. This CDR3 spans 13 amino acids. Per the original methods: Amplified reference gene primers provided the basis for estimating nucleated cell counts. Sequencing was performed with immunoSEQ multiplex PCR; in TCRdb, only in-frame clones are kept and a portion is missing. V and J calls and clone size are those listed in that table; D and trimming were worked out from the DNA. The table records some 56,000 clones, around 92% of them present only once. This TCR came from a human donor in a cohort sampled during active COVID-19. This chain uses TRBV4-3 with TRBJ2-5; D not certain. The sample taken for sequencing was peripheral blood. The CDR3 protein is CASSQDRGETQYF. CDR3 DNA sequence: TGCGCCAGCAGCCAAGATCGAGGAGAGACCCAGTACTTC.